This T cell receptor (beta chain) was observed in a study of tissue T cells after allogeneic stem cell transplantation. Comment on this clone: Gene and germline names: mouse. The CDR3 end is not reached by the read, which stops 1 residue before it; the germline J gene fills it in.

TCRbeta CDR3 was sequenced at survey depth with template counts. Clones were sequenced by immunoSEQ multiplex PCR, and TCRdb holds only the in-frame ones, with some missing. The data show 48,000 or so clones, roughly 73% seen once. V dropped 5 bases and J dropped 7 bases, with 13 bases sitting between them. The germline CDR1 and CDR2 sequences are NNHDY and SYVADS. CDR3 length: 14 amino acids. The chain recombines TRBV13-3 with TRBJ1-6, with D maybe TRBD1 (6 bases). TRBJ1-6 is noted as an ORF with a role that remains uncertain. The sequenced sample was sorted cells pooled from one or two spleens. The clonotype originates from a pool of C57BL/6 mice in good health. The covered CDR3 bases are TGTGCCAGCAGCCTCAGGGGAGGGAATTCGCCCCTCTAC. It encodes CASSLRGGNSPLY. The whole CDR3 is CASSLRGGNSPLYF.